Sequencing of this T cell receptor beta chain was carried out in a study of early T cells in non-severe SARS-CoV-2 infection. Study at large: The study sequenced bulk RNA from unsorted whole blood, with chains unpaired. Study-wide results and limits: Anti-spike CD8 responses were favored by VDJdb matching, which missed private and CD4 specificities.

Attached unique molecular identifiers marked individual cDNA molecules. TCRdb fed the 5' RACE reads into MiXCR, producing one record per CDR3 protein. In the table there are 100,000 to 120,000 distinct CDR3 sequences, approximately 12% of which are singletons. The CDR3 is 14 amino acids. Germline CDR1 is SNHLY and CDR2 is FYNNEI. V was cut by 7 bases and J by 6 bases, with 19 bases left in between. The sample holds many counts of this clonotype. Its target is unknown. The source was whole blood, collected at baseline. The clonotype originates from an adult who was a healthcare worker with PCR-confirmed SARS-CoV-2 infection or an uninfected control (not recorded which). The chain recombines TRBV2 with TRBJ2-7, with D perhaps TRBD2 (5 bases). CDR3 nucleotides: TGTGCCAGCATTGCCCGGGCTGTCGGAGGCGAGCAGTACTTC. Residues: CASIARAVGGEQYF.